Each of the 15 T cell receptor beta chains below was sequenced from the same sample in a study of shared clonotypes between healthy human individuals. The data were produced by immunoSEQ multiplex PCR, yet TCRdb's version contains in-frame clones alone and is incomplete. Of 2 million to 2.5 million clones in the sample, about 90% were seen once. Sequencing was carried out using naive CD4+ T cells from PBMCs. The subset is: CD45RA+ positively selected. The receptors were gathered from a man younger than 35 in good health. Some clones in this sample may be carry-over from other donors' samples.

The rearrangement joins TRBV5-1 to TRBJ2-7, with 8 bases that match TRBD2. J was trimmed by 5 bases and V by 5 bases; bases with no gene match: 12. Per the germline V gene, CDR1 is SGHRS and CDR2 is YFSETQ. This CDR3 region has 15 residues. The chain's CDR3 is CASRFGLAGVDEQYF. CDR3 nucleotides: TGCGCCAGCAGATTCGGACTAGCCGGGGTCGACGAGCAGTACTTC.

This clone showed up just once. J is TRBJ2-6 and V is TRBV11-2, with 8 bases that match TRBD1. This CDR3 is built from 15 residues. Germline CDR1 reads SGHAT; CDR2 reads FQNNGV. V trimming: 3 bases; J trimming: 2 bases; junction bases outside the gene matches: 0. The CDR3 loop is CASSLTGAGANVLTF. The CDR3 nucleotides read TGTGCCAGCAGCTTGACAGGGGCTGGGGCCAACGTCCTGACTTTC.

This clone occurred once. The chain recombines TRBV2 with TRBJ1-3; maybe TRBD1 (5 bases). CDR3 length equals 12 residues. The germline CDR1 and CDR2 sequences are SNHLY and FYNNEI. V was trimmed by 7 bases and J by 6 bases, leaving 10 bases between them. For the CDR3, the DNA is TGTGCCAGCACGACAGACCTAAACACCATATATTTT. Amino acids: CASTTDLNTIYF.

CDR3 DNA: TGTGCCAGCAGGCATTTGACAGGGGCCGGGGAGCTGTTTTTT. Translating it yields CASRHLTGAGELFF. This sequence joins TRBV7-9 and TRBJ2-2, with 8 bases matching TRBD1. Germline values: CDR1 SEHNR, CDR2 FQNEAQ (reference sequence). Trimming at V came to 6 bases and at J to 6 bases, leaving 6 bases not matched to a gene. The CDR3 runs 14 residues.

The gene calls are TRBV5-1 and TRBJ1-1; TRBD1 agrees at 7 bases. Germline assignment: CDR1 SGHRS and CDR2 YFSETQ. This CDR3 is built from 13 residues. Trimming removed 2 bases from V and 4 bases from J; junction bases left unmatched: 2. The CDR3 bases are TGCGCCAGCAGCTTACAGGGGTTCACTGAAGCTTTCTTT. Its protein product is CASSLQGFTEAFF.

The J gene is TRBJ2-3, the V gene TRBV28; D may correspond to TRBD1 or TRBD2 (5 bases each). CDR1 is MDHEN and CDR2 is SYDVKM in the germline V gene. The CDR3 consists of 16 residues. Trimming removed 5 bases from V and 0 bases from J, with 15 bases in between. CDR3 coding DNA: TGTGCCAGCAGTCCGTCGGGGCTAGAGAGCACAGATACGCAGTATTTT. Encoded protein: CASSPSGLESTDTQYF.

The chain links TRBV6-1 to TRBJ2-7; D may be TRBD1 (6 bases). There are 14 residues in the CDR3. Trimming stripped 2 bases from V and 2 bases from J, with 10 bases between. Germline CDR1 is MNHNS and CDR2 is SASEGT. CDR3 residues: CASSERGMTYEQYF. The DNA of the CDR3 is TGTGCCAGCAGTGAAAGGGGGATGACCTACGAGCAGTACTTC.

V and J are TRBV7-6 and TRBJ1-1; no definite D call. This CDR3 is 16 amino acids long. The V gene's germline CDR1 is SGHVS and CDR2 FNYEAQ. The germline V and J ends were trimmed by 3 bases and 0 bases, with 14 bases remaining between them. CDR3 sequence: CASSFAPRAVNTEAFF. The CDR3 region has the DNA TGTGCCAGCAGCTTTGCGCCGCGGGCCGTGAACACTGAAGCTTTCTTT.

The genes are TRBV28 and TRBJ2-3, with D perhaps matching TRBD2 (7 bases). V dropped 5 bases and J dropped 5 bases, with 17 bases sitting between them. The CDR3 totals 15 residues. Germline V CDR1 and CDR2: MDHEN, SYDVKM. CDR3 bases: TGTGCCAGCAGTGACCTCGGTAGGGGGGGAGATACGCAGTATTTT. It specifies CASSDLGRGGDTQYF.

This clone was detected only once. The chain is built from TRBV27 and TRBJ2-5; 9 bases line up with TRBD2. The ends lost 7 bases at V and 5 bases at J; junction bases unmatched: 14. This CDR3 is built from 16 residues. Germline CDR1 reads MNHEY; CDR2 reads SMNVEV (reference sequence). The DNA of the CDR3 is TGTGCCAGCACCTCGTTCCTAGCGGGACCTAGGGAGACCCAGTACTTC. Protein sequence: CASTSFLAGPRETQYF.

This chain uses TRBV29-1 with TRBJ1-1, with TRBD1 matching over 8 bases. V was pared by 8 bases and J by 7 bases, with 6 bases of the junction left unmatched. The CDR3 length is 11 residues. Looked up from germline, CDR1 is SQVTM and CDR2 is ANQGSEA. CDR3 sequence reads: CSSWTGSEAFF. DNA for the CDR3: TGCAGCTCCTGGACAGGGAGTGAAGCTTTCTTT.

The chain joins TRBV29-1 to TRBJ2-7; weak D call: TRBD2 (5 bases). The V end was cut by 6 bases, the J end by 0 bases, with 18 bases between. Per germline, CDR1 SQVTM and CDR2 ANQGSEA. The CDR3 loop spans 15 amino acids. The CDR3 region has the DNA TGCAGCGTCCTAAATTCGGTAGCGAGCTCCTACGAGCAGTACTTC. It codes for CSVLNSVASSYEQYF.

The chain uses TRBV7-6 and TRBJ2-2; D gene ambiguous. The ends were cut back, 5 bases at V and 4 bases at J, with 14 bases in the middle. Germline CDR1 and CDR2: SGHVS and FNYEAQ. The CDR3 runs 15 residues. Here the CDR3 DNA reads TGTGCCAGCAGCCTGACCCCTCCGCCCACCGGGGAGCTGTTTTTT. It yields the protein CASSLTPPPTGELFF.

The chain employs TRBV5-8 and TRBJ1-5; no definite D call. Per germline, CDR1 SGHTS and CDR2 YDEGEE. Trimming pared 2 bases from V and 7 bases from J, leaving 19 bases between. CDR3 length equals 16 residues. CDR3 bases: TGTGCCAGCAGCTTCTACTTAGGGAGGGCGAGACAGCCCCAGCATTTT. It codes for CASSFYLGRARQPQHF.

The chain employs TRBV29-1 and TRBJ2-1, with D unresolved. CDR1 and CDR2 (germline): SQVTM, ANQGSEA. V was clipped by 0 bases and J by 6 bases, with 9 bases between them. The CDR3 has 13 residues. The CDR3 bases are TGCAGCGTTGAAGATATGGTGAGCAATGAGCAGTTCTTC. Its translation: CSVEDMVSNEQFF.